These T cell receptor beta chains were read from a single sample in a study of T cell responses to AZD1222 COVID-19 vaccine. Produced via immunoSEQ multiplex PCR; TCRdb's table is partial and in-frame only. The table shows roughly 87,000 clones, with 88% occurring only once. Source: peripheral blood, taken 28 days after the second AZD1222 dose. The receptors originated from an adult who received the AZD1222 COVID-19 vaccine. The CDR3 runs from the conserved cysteine through the conserved F or W. The D gene is left open where the match is weak. Some rows have no size entry. The others give once, few or many, or a class for an expanded clone.

>TRBV30|TRBJ1-1|NA|once
TGTGCCTGGAGTGTAAAGGGGCTGAACACTGAAGCTTTCTTT
CAWSVKGLNTEAFF
>TRBV27|TRBJ2-2|NA|few
TGTGCCAGCAGTTTATCGAACGCTCCAGGCAAATCCGGGGAGCTGTTTTTT
CASSLSNAPGKSGELFF
>TRBV18|TRBJ1-4|NA|NA
TGTGCCAGCTCGATACAGGAAAAACTGTTTTTT
CASSIQEKLFF
>TRBV13|TRBJ2-2|NA|NA
TGTGCCAGCAGCTTAGGTAGAACCACCGGGGAGCTGTTTTTT
CASSLGRTTGELFF
>TRBV6-5|TRBJ2-2|NA|NA
TGTGCCAGCAGTTACCAGGGCGGGAACACCGGGGAGCTGTTTTTT
CASSYQGGNTGELFF
>TRBV15|TRBJ2-1|NA|NA
TGTGCCACCAGCGGAATCACAAGGGGCCACAATGAGCAGTTCTTC
CATSGITRGHNEQFF
>TRBV7-8|TRBJ2-1|TRBD2|NA
TGTGCCAGCAGCTCCCGACTAGCGGGGCAGTTCTTC
CASSSRLAGQFF
>TRBV3-1/TRBV3-2|TRBJ1-6|NA|once
TGTGCCAGTAACCGGGACGGGAATAATTCACCCCTCCACTTT
CASNRDGNNSPLHF
>TRBV7-9|TRBJ2-1|NA|once
TGTGCCAGCAGCTTAGGACAGCAGTTCTTC
CASSLGQQFF
>TRBV28|TRBJ1-6|NA|NA
TGTGCCAGCAGTTTCCCGACGGGGGGCTCCTATAATTCACCCCTCCACTTT
CASSFPTGGSYNSPLHF
>TRBV6-4|TRBJ2-1|NA|NA
TGTGCCAGCAGCAAAGAGGCCAACCCTTACGATGAGCAGTTCTTC
CASSKEANPYDEQFF
>TRBV28|TRBJ2-3|TRBD2|NA
TGTGCCAGCAGTCATCGTGGGGGGACTAGCGGGTCCAGCACAGATACGCAGTATTTT
CASSHRGGTSGSSTDTQYF
>TRBV6-2/TRBV6-3|TRBJ2-1|NA|NA
TGTGCCAGCAGTTACTCGGAACCTAGCGAATACAATGAGCAGTTCTTC
CASSYSEPSEYNEQFF
>TRBV28|TRBJ1-5|TRBD1|NA
TGTGCCAGCAGTTTACCCACACAGGGGACTAGCAATCAGCCCCAGCATTTT
CASSLPTQGTSNQPQHF
>TRBV14|TRBJ1-2|NA|NA
TGTGCCAGCAGCCAACAGGGACGTCATGGCTACACCTTC
CASSQQGRHGYTF
>TRBV6-5|TRBJ2-7|TRBD1|NA
TGTGCCAGCACCACAGGGGAAGGGGGCGAGCAGTACTTC
CASTTGEGGEQYF
>TRBV6-4|TRBJ2-1|NA|NA
TGTGCCAGCAGCCCCACTACAGGTTCCAGTGAGCAGTTCTTC
CASSPTTGSSEQFF
>TRBV9|TRBJ1-1|TRBD1|NA
TGTGCCAGCAGCGTAGGGTTTGCAGGGGGCTTGAACACTGAAGCTTTCTTT
CASSVGFAGGLNTEAFF
>TRBV7-2|TRBJ2-7|TRBD1|NA
TGTGCCAGCAGCTTCCCGGGACAGGGGACCTACGAGCAGTACTTC
CASSFPGQGTYEQYF
>TRBV5-1|TRBJ2-3|NA|NA
TGCGCCAGCAGCTCGGGGAACCGTGGGACCACTAGCACAGATACGCAGTATTTT
CASSSGNRGTTSTDTQYF
>TRBV6-5|TRBJ2-7|NA|NA
TGTGCCGCCCGACCTGGTGGAGGGTACGAGCAGTACTTC
CAARPGGGYEQYF
>TRBV6-5|TRBJ1-5|NA|NA
TGTGCCAGCCGAGGACACCGCAATCAGCCCCAGCATTTT
CASRGHRNQPQHF
>TRBV11-2|TRBJ2-7|NA|once
TGTGCCAGCAGCTTAGAGATCTACGGATACGAGCAGTACTTC
CASSLEIYGYEQYF
>TRBV29-1|TRBJ1-4|NA|NA
TGCAGCACCCGGGACACTAATGAAAAACTGTTTTTT
CSTRDTNEKLFF
>TRBV21-1|TRBJ2-1|NA|once
TGTGCCAGCAATACACGGGGGGAGCCCCCCTACAATGAGCAGTTCTTC
CASNTRGEPPYNEQFF
>TRBV18|TRBJ2-1|TRBD2|NA
TGTGCCAGCTCACCAACGGCTAGCGGGAACAATGAGCAGTTCTTC
CASSPTASGNNEQFF
>TRBV30|TRBJ2-1|NA|NA
TGTGCCTGGAGCGTACTAGTTGGGGGATACAATGAGCAGTTCTTC
CAWSVLVGGYNEQFF
>TRBV4-2|TRBJ1-3|NA|NA
TGTGCCAGCAGCCAAGCCAAGGTTTTGGCTGGAAACACCATATATTTT
CASSQAKVLAGNTIYF
>TRBV5-8|TRBJ2-3|TRBD2|NA
TGTGCCAGCAGCTCTTGGTCCGGGAGGGTCACAGATACGCAGTATTTT
CASSSWSGRVTDTQYF
>TRBV3-1/TRBV3-2|TRBJ1-3|NA|NA
TGTGCCAGCAGCCAGGGACATAATACTGGAAACACCATATATTTT
CASSQGHNTGNTIYF
>TRBV3-1/TRBV3-2|TRBJ2-1|TRBD2|NA
TGTGCCAGCAGCCAAGGGACTAGCGGGAATACTCAGTTCTTC
CASSQGTSGNTQFF
>TRBV5-1|TRBJ2-5|NA|NA
TGCGCCAGCAGCTTGCATCGCCAAGAGACCCAGTACTTC
CASSLHRQETQYF
>TRBV6-5|TRBJ1-1|TRBD1|NA
TGTGCCAGCAGTCCTGGACAGGCACTAGAAGCTTTCTTT
CASSPGQALEAFF
>TRBV30|TRBJ1-1|NA|NA
TGTGCCTGGAGAAGAAACACTGAAGCTTTCTTT
CAWRRNTEAFF
>TRBV7-3|TRBJ2-3|TRBD1|NA
TGTGCCAGCAGCTTAATACCCCAGGCAGGGGGTTTCGCAGATACGCAGTATTTT
CASSLIPQAGGFADTQYF